A single sample is the source of the 10 T cell receptor beta chains below, sequenced in a study of blood T cell repertoires in COVID-19. Data came from immunoSEQ multiplex PCR; TCRdb stores just in-frame clones and leaves some out. The table has a few hundred thousand clones, about 85% seen once. The sequenced material came from peripheral blood. These receptors were collected from a man between 45 and 60 years old who had recovered from COVID-19.

The chain carries TRBV4-1 and TRBJ1-2, with D possibly matching TRBD1 (6 bases). Germline CDR1 and CDR2: MGHRA and YSYEKL. This CDR3 comprises 14 residues. Between the trimmed V and J ends, which lost 0 bases and 7 bases, there was a span of 12 bases. The CDR3 reads CASSQEAGAIGYTF. The CDR3 region has the DNA TGCGCCAGCAGCCAAGAAGCGGGGGCGATTGGCTACACCTTC.

The chain couples TRBV30 to TRBJ1-1; 9 bases fit TRBD1. This CDR3 region has 15 residues. Germline V CDR1 and CDR2: GTSNPN, SVGIG (reference sequence). V shed 2 bases and J 1 base; nucleotides not matched to a gene: 5. The CDR3 DNA sequence: TGTGCCTGGAGTCGATGGACAGGGGCGAACACTGAAGCTTTCTTT. Protein sequence: CAWSRWTGANTEAFF.

The gene calls are TRBV19 and TRBJ1-1; 12 bases are shared with TRBD1. CDR3 length: 14 residues. V was pared by 4 bases and J by 10 bases, with 7 bases of the junction left unmatched. Germline V gives CDR1 LNHDA, CDR2 SQIVND (reference sequence). CDR3 residues: CASSRGQGALGAFF. The CDR3 nucleotides read TGTGCCAGTAGTAGGGGACAGGGGGCCCTGGGAGCTTTCTTT.

The CDR3 sequence is CASSFRQMNTEAFF. CDR3 DNA: TGTGCCAGCAGCTTCCGACAGATGAACACTGAAGCTTTCTTT. V is TRBV7-9 and J is TRBJ1-1, with a possible D match to TRBD1 (5 bases). V was trimmed by 3 bases and J by 0 bases, leaving 8 bases between them. The CDR3 extends over 14 amino acids. Per germline, CDR1 SEHNR and CDR2 FQNEAQ (reference sequence).

The J gene is TRBJ1-4, the V gene TRBV28; 11 bases map to TRBD1. The CDR3 length is 15 residues. From germline, CDR1 is MDHEN and CDR2 SYDVKM. Trimming at V came to 5 bases and at J to 5 bases, leaving 4 bases not matched to a gene. CDR3 region: CASSEWTGGNEKLFF. CDR3 sequence (DNA): TGTGCCAGCAGTGAGTGGACAGGGGGCAATGAAAAACTGTTTTTT.

The chain is built from TRBV5-1 and TRBJ2-3; 11 bases fit TRBD2. J lost 5 bases, V lost 3 bases, and 8 bases had no gene match. CDR3 length equals 16 residues. Germline V gene sequence: CDR1 SGHRS, CDR2 YFSETQ. CDR3 region: CASSSLAGGGVDTQYF. CDR3 DNA: TGCGCCAGCAGCTCCCTAGCGGGAGGAGGGGTAGATACGCAGTATTTT.

This rearrangement joins TRBV7-9 to TRBJ2-7, with TRBD2 matching over 7 bases. V shed 4 bases, J shed 2 bases, and the junction held 8 bases outside the gene matches. This CDR3 has 15 amino acids. Germline CDR1 reads SEHNR; CDR2 reads FQNEAQ (reference sequence). The CDR3 nucleotides read TGTGCCAGCAGCTGGACTAGAGAGCGCCCCTACGAGCAGTACTTC. Residues: CASSWTRERPYEQYF.

This clone was detected a few times. CDR3 loop: CASSDTGTGGREKLFF. Written as DNA, the CDR3 is TGCGCCAGCAGTGATACCGGGACAGGGGGCCGTGAAAAACTGTTTTTT. The V gene is TRBV10-1, the J gene TRBJ1-4; TRBD1 matches at 12 bases. Germline V gene data show CDR1 as WNHNN and CDR2 as SYGVQD (reference sequence). This CDR3 is built from 16 residues. The ends lost 3 bases at V and 7 bases at J; junction bases unmatched: 6.

This clone appeared once. V is TRBV7-2 and J is TRBJ2-1; 15 positions agree with TRBD2. The ends lost 7 bases at V and 0 bases at J; junction bases unmatched: 7. Germline values: CDR1 SGHTA, CDR2 FQGNSA. The CDR3 has 18 amino acids. The DNA of the CDR3 is TGTGCCAGCAATTTCGGGGGACTAGCGGGAGGCTCCTACAATGAGCAGTTCTTC. Residues: CASNFGGLAGGSYNEQFF.

This clone is a singleton in its sample. The chain employs TRBV3-1 (or the pseudogene TRBV3-2) and TRBJ2-2; a weak D match, TRBD1 (6 bases). This CDR3 region has 17 residues. V gave up 0 bases and J gave up 4 bases, with 15 bases separating them. From germline, CDR1 is LGHDT and CDR2 YNNKEL (reference sequence). CDR3 in amino acids: CASSQDHTTGPTGELFF. The CDR3 DNA is TGTGCCAGCAGCCAAGATCATACAACAGGGCCCACCGGGGAGCTGTTTTTT.